This TCR beta chain was captured by sequencing in a study of blood T cell repertoires in COVID-19. As for the study in general: Sites across the United States, Italy and Spain contributed samples from acute and convalescent COVID-19.

This CDR3 has 12 amino acids. Germline V gives CDR1 MDHEN, CDR2 SYDVKM. Trimming removed 4 bases from V and 4 bases from J, with 7 bases in between. Exposed enrollees had met someone with a PCR-confirmed or clinician-diagnosed COVID-19 case at some point within the 2 weeks before study entry. In the source study's methods: It was from reference gene primer amplification that nucleated cell counts were estimated. The data were produced by immunoSEQ multiplex PCR, yet TCRdb's version contains in-frame clones alone and is incomplete. Clone size and V and J calls were adopted from that table, with D and trimming inferred from the DNA. The sample gives under 300,000 clones, roughly 84% of which show up once; about 6.9% is in the top ten. This clone was seen a handful of times.

The TCR was taken from a woman aged 50 to 60 who had been exposed to COVID-19. Sequencing was performed on PBMCs or T cells enriched from blood (not recorded which). J is TRBJ1-1 and V is TRBV28, with D possibly matching TRBD1 (6 bases). DNA for the CDR3: TGTGCCAGCAGTTCACAGGGCACTGAAGCTTTCTTT. Protein sequence: CASSSQGTEAFF.